These 2 T cell receptor beta chains share one sample of origin, sequenced in a study of blood T cell repertoires in COVID-19. The data were produced by immunoSEQ multiplex PCR, yet TCRdb's version contains in-frame clones alone and is incomplete. The table shows around 100,000 clones, with 80% to 90% occurring only once. The sample consisted of peripheral blood. The receptors were gathered from a human donor in a cohort sampled during active COVID-19.

This chain links TRBV6-1 with TRBJ1-6; D remains ambiguous. This CDR3 region has 15 residues. Germline CDR1 MNHNS, CDR2 SASEGT. V lost 1 base and J 5 bases, leaving 9 bases between the germline ends. The CDR3 spells CASSEDSSNNSPLHF. The CDR3 DNA reads as TGTGCCAGCAGTGAAGACTCCTCAAATAATTCACCCCTCCACTTT.

Notes on this clone: The identical CDR3 is also encoded by other nucleotide sequences in the sample. The CDR3 is CASSSYRGPLSYNEQFF. CDR3 in DNA: TGTGCCAGCAGCTCCTACAGGGGGCCCCTCTCCTACAATGAGCAGTTCTTC. This chain uses TRBV7-2 with TRBJ2-1; 9 nucleotides match TRBD1. This CDR3 contains 17 residues. V lost 4 bases and J lost 0; bases outside the gene matches: 7. Germline V gives CDR1 SGHTA, CDR2 FQGNSA.